The clone carrying this T cell receptor beta chain was recorded only once. The data are from a study of shared clonotypes between healthy human individuals. Germline V gene lookup returns CDR1 SGHKS and CDR2 YYEKEE (reference sequence). CDR3 size: 16 residues. With V trimmed by 3 bases and J by 2 bases, 9 bases remained unmatched. Deep-level settings were used for running the assay. Produced via immunoSEQ multiplex PCR; TCRdb's table is partial and in-frame only. Found here are under 2.5 million clones, 85% to 95% of them singletons; the top ten hold approximately 0.39%. The receptor was derived from a man between 18 and 35 years old in good health. Some clones in this sample may be carry-over from other donors' samples. The sample comprised naive CD4+ T cells from PBMCs. Subset meaning: CD45RA+ positively selected. The gene calls are TRBV5-5 and TRBJ2-7, with 9 bases identical to TRBD1. DNA for the CDR3: TGTGCCAGCAGCTCTACCGGGACAGGGTATACCTACGAGCAGTACTTC. Residues: CASSSTGTGYTYEQYF.